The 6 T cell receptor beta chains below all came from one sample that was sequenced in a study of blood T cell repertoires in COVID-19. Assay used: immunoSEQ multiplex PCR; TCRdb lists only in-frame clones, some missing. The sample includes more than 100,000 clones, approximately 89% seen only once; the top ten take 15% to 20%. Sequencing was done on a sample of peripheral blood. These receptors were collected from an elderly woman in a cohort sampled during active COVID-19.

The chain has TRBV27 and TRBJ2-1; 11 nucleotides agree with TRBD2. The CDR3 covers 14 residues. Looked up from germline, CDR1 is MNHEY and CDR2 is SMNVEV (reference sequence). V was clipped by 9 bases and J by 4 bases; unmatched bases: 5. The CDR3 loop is CASSGLAVYNEQFF. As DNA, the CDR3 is TGTGCCAGTTCGGGACTAGCGGTATACAATGAGCAGTTCTTC.

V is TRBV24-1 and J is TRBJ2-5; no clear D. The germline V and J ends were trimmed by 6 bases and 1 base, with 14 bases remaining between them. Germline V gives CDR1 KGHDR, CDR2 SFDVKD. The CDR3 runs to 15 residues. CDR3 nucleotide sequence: TGTGCCACCAGTACTACTCCCGCGACCCAAGAGACCCAGTACTTC. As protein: CATSTTPATQETQYF.

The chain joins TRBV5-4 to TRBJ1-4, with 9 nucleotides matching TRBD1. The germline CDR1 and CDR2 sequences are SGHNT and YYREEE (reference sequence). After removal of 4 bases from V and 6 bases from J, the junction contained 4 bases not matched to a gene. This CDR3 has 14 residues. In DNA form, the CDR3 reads TGTGCCAGCAGCCGGGACAGGGTAGATGAAAAACTGTTTTTT. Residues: CASSRDRVDEKLFF.

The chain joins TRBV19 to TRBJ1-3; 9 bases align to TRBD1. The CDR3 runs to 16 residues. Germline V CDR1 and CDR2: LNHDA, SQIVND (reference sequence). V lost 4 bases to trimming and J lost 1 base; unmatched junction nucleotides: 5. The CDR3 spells CASSTTGGMSGNTIYF. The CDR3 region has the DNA TGTGCCAGTAGTACCACAGGGGGCATGTCTGGAAACACCATATATTTT.

CDR3 nucleotides: TGTGCCAGCTCACCCATAGCGGGAGGCCTCTACAATGAGCAGTTCTTC. It translates to CASSPIAGGLYNEQFF. J is TRBJ2-1 and V is TRBV18, with 10 bases aligning to TRBD2. Germline CDR1 and CDR2: KGHSH and LQKENI. The length of the CDR3 is 16 residues. The trim removed 3 bases at V and 3 bases at J, leaving 5 bases unmatched.

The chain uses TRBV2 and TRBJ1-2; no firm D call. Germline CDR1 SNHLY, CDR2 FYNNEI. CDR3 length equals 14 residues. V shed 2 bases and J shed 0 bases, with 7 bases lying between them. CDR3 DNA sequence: TGTGCCAGCAGTGAAAGAGAGGCTAACTATGGCTACACCTTC. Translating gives CASSEREANYGYTF.